This TCR beta chain was retrieved from a study of blood T cells in healthy people across ages. Notes on the study in general: Relative to aged donors, long-lived donors carried more naive CD4+ cells and displayed higher diversity.

Turning to this clonotype: What it binds is unknown.

Healthy Caucasians from Russia aged about 6 to 90 served as donors. Peripheral blood samples of around 11 milliliters were drawn from each donor. The V gene lost 4 bases and the J gene lost 11 bases, with 23 bases spanning the gap. CDR3 length equals 15 residues. The germline gives CDR1 SGHDN, CDR2 FVKESK. Through a sample-barcoded 5' primer and a J-beta primer mix, a second PCR was run for roughly 7 to 11 cycles. TCRdb independently ran MiXCR on the 5' RACE reads; one entry per CDR3 protein. The sample yields about 1 million distinct CDR3 sequences, more than 35% seen once. The chain is built from TRBV14 and TRBJ2-5, with a possible D match to TRBD2 (6 bases). Specimen: blood. The clonotype comes from an older woman in good health. CDR3 DNA sequence: TGTGCCAGCAGCCCCCGGACTACTACCTTCTACAAGCAGTACTTC. Its protein product is CASSPRTTTFYKQYF. The full variable domain, its missing parts supplied by reference TRBV14 and TRBJ2-5, is EAGVTQFPSHSVIEKGQTVTLRCDPISGHDNLYWYRRVMGKEIKFLLHFVKESKQDESGMPNNRFLAERTGGTYSTLKVQPAELEDSGVYFCASSPRTTTFYKQYFGPGTRLLVL.